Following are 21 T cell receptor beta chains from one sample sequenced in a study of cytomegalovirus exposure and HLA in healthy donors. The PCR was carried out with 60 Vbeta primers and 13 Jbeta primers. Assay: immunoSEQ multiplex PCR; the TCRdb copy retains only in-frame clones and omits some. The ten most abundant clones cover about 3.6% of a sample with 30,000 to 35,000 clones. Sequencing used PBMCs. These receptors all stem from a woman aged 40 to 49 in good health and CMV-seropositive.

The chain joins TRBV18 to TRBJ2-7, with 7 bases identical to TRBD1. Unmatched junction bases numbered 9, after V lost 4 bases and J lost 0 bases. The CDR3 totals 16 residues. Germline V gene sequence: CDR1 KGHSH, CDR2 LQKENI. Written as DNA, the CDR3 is TGTGCCAGCTCACAAACCGGGACAGAGAGCTCCTACGAGCAGTACTTC. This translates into CASSQTGTESSYEQYF.

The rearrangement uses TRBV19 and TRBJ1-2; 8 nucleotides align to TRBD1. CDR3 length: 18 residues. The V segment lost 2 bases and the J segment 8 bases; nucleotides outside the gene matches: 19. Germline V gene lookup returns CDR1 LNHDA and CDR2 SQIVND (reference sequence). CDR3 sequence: CASSIRTYQGARWVGYTF. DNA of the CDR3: TGTGCCAGTAGTATACGAACCTACCAGGGGGCAAGATGGGTAGGCTACACCTTC.

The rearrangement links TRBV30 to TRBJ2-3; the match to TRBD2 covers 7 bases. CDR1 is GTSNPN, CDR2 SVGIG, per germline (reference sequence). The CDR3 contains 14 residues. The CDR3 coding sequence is TGTGCTCTGGAGAGGGAGGGTCCTACAGATACGCAGTATTTT. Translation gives CALEREGPTDTQYF.

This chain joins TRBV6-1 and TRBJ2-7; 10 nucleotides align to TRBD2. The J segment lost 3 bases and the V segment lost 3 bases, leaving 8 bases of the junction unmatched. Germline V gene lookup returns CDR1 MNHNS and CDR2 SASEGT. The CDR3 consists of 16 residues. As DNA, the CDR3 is TGTGCCAGCAGTGACCTTTCAGCGGGAGGGCGCTACGAGCAGTACTTC. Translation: CASSDLSAGGRYEQYF.

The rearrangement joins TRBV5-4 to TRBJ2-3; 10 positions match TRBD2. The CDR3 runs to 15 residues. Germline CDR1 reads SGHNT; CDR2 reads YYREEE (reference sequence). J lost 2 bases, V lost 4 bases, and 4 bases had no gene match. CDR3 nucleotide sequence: TGTGCCAGCAGCCTAGCGGGAGATTTCACAGATACGCAGTATTTT. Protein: CASSLAGDFTDTQYF.

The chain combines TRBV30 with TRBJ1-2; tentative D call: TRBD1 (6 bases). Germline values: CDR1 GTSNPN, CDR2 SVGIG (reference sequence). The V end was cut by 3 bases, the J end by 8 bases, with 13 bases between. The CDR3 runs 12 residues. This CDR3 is CAWSAGGLGYTF. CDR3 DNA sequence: TGTGCCTGGAGCGCCGGGGGGCTAGGCTACACCTTC.

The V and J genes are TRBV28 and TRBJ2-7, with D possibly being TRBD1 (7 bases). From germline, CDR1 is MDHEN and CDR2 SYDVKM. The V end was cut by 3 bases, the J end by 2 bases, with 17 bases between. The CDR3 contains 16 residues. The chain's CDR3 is CASSFLTGRSAYEQYF. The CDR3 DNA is TGTGCCAGCAGTTTCCTGACAGGGAGGAGCGCCTACGAGCAGTACTTC.

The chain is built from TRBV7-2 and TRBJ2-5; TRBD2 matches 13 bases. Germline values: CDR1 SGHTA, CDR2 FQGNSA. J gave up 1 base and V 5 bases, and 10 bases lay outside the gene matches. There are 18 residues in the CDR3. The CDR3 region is CASSLPPGTSGIQETQYF. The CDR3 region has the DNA TGTGCCAGCAGCCTCCCCCCCGGGACTAGCGGGATCCAAGAGACCCAGTACTTC.

This CDR3 is CASSSTGLNTPINQPQHF. The CDR3, as DNA: TGTGCCAGCAGTTCGACAGGGCTGAACACCCCAATAAATCAGCCCCAGCATTTT. This sequence joins TRBV27 and TRBJ1-5; the match to TRBD1 covers 7 bases. CDR1 is MNHEY, CDR2 SMNVEV, per germline (reference sequence). V shed 4 bases and J 4 bases; nucleotides not matched to a gene: 16. CDR3 length: 18 residues.

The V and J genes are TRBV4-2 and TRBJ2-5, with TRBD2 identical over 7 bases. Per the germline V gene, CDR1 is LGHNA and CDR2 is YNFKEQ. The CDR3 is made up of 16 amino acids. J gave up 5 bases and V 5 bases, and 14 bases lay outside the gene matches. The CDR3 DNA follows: TGTGCCAGCAGCACCCGAGGCGGCGGGAGTCGCGAGACCCAGTACTTC. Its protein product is CASSTRGGGSRETQYF.

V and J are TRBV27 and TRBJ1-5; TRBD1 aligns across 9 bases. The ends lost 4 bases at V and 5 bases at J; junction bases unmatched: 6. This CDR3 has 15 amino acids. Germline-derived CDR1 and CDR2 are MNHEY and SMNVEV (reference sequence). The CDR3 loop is CASSSSDRGDQPQHF. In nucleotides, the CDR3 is TGTGCCAGCAGTTCGTCAGACAGGGGGGATCAGCCCCAGCATTTT.

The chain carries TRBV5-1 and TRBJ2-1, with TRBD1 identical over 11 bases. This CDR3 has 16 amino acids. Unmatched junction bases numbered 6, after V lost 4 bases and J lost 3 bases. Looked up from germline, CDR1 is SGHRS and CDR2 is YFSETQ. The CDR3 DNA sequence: TGCGCCAGCAGCCCTACCGGGACAGGGGGCTACAATGAGCAGTTCTTC. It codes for CASSPTGTGGYNEQFF.

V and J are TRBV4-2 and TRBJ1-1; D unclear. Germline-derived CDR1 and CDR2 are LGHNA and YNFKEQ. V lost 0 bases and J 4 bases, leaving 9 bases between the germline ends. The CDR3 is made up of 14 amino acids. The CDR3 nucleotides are TGTGCCAGCAGCCAAGACGGAGGGAGCACTGAAGCTTTCTTT. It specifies CASSQDGGSTEAFF.

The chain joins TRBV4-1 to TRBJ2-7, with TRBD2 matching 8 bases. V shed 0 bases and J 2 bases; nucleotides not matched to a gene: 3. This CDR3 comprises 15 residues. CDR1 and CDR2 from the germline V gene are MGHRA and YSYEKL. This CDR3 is CASSQEQRETYEQYF. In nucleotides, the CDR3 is TGCGCCAGCAGCCAAGAGCAGCGGGAGACCTACGAGCAGTACTTC.

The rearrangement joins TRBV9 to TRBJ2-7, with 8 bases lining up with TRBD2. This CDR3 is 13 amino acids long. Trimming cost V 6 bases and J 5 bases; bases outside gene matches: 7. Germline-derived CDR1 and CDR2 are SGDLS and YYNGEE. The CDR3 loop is CASIPAGAHEQYF. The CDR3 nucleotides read TGTGCCAGCATCCCAGCGGGAGCGCACGAGCAGTACTTC.

This CDR3 is CASSPGAGSNEQYF. CDR3 nucleotides: TGTGCCAGCTCACCTGGAGCGGGGTCAAACGAGCAGTACTTC. The chain is built from TRBV18 and TRBJ2-7, with TRBD2 matching over 7 bases. This CDR3 region has 14 residues. J gave up 5 bases and V 3 bases, and 7 bases lay outside the gene matches. Germline lookup yields CDR1 KGHSH and CDR2 LQKENI.

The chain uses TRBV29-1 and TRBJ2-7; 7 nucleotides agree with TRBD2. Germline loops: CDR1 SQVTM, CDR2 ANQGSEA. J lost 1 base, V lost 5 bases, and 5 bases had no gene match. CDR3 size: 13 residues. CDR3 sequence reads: CSVRAGVSYEQYF. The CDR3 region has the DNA TGCAGCGTTCGGGCGGGAGTATCCTACGAGCAGTACTTC.

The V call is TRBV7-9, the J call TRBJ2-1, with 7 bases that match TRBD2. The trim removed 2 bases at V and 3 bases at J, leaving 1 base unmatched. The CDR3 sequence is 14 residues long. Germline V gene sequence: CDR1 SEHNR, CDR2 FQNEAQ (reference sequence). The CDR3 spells CASSLLADYNEQFF. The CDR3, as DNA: TGTGCCAGCAGCTTACTAGCGGACTACAATGAGCAGTTCTTC.

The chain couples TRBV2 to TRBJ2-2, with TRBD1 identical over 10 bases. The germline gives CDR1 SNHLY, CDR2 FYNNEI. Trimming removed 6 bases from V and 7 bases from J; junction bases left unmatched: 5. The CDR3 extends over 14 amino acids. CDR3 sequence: CASSSDRGDGELFF. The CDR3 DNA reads TGTGCCAGCAGCTCGGACAGGGGGGACGGGGAGCTGTTTTTT.

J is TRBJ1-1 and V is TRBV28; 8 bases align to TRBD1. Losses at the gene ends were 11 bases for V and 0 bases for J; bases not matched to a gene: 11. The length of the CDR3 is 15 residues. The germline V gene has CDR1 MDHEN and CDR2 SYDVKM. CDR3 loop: CACDPTGGMNTEAFF. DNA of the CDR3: TGTGCCTGCGACCCCACAGGGGGGATGAACACTGAAGCTTTCTTT.

For the CDR3, the DNA is TGCGCCAGCAGCCAAGGACGAGCGTCGAACACCGGGGAGCTGTTTTTT. This sequence encodes CASSQGRASNTGELFF. The V and J genes are TRBV4-1 and TRBJ2-2; D call uncertain. The CDR3 runs 16 residues. Germline V lookup: CDR1 MGHRA, CDR2 YSYEKL. The germline V and J ends were trimmed by 1 base and 0 bases, with 9 bases remaining between them.